This TCR beta chain was sequenced in a study of blood T cell repertoires in COVID-19. About the research overall: The United States, Italy and Spain provided the acute and convalescent COVID-19 samples. From T cells, B-cell-depleted T cells, or PBMCs came the material, which was cDNA or gDNA.

In the original analysis: Estimation of nucleated cell counts relied on the amplification of reference gene primers. Only in-frame clones appear in the TCRdb table, and some are missing; sequencing was by immunoSEQ multiplex PCR. That table gives V, J and clone size, and the DNA gave D and trimming. The sample includes approximately 230,000 clones, about 90% seen only once; the top ten take under 4%. This CDR3 has 16 amino acids. The junction had 15 bases not matched to a gene; V was cut back by 3 bases and J by 14 bases. The germline V gene has CDR1 LNHDA and CDR2 SQIVND (reference sequence). This clone was counted a few times.

The source of this sequence is a man aged 18 to 30 with active or convalescent COVID-19. The V gene is TRBV19, the J gene TRBJ1-6, with 8 bases identical to TRBD1. The sample consisted of peripheral blood. CDR3 in amino acids: CASSIAEDRGFLTLHF. CDR3 bases: TGTGCCAGTAGTATCGCCGAAGACAGGGGTTTTTTGACCCTCCACTTT.